The present entry profiles one TCR beta chain with its context. The specificity of this receptor is unknown. No much larger clone is present one base from it, and per-base qualities are unavailable. Participants in the prospective study were enrolled through a virtual design, were aged roughly 18 to 100 years, and lived in roughly 26 United States geographic areas. In the prospective study, cohorts were assigned on the basis of participant-reported clinical history obtained from a screening survey and a study questionnaire. Recovered participants in ImmuneRACE Cohort 3 were defined as having two consecutive negative NP/OP PCR tests, clearance from a healthcare professional, or resolution of symptoms. In the prospective study, mobile phlebotomists collected whole blood, serum and a nasopharyngeal or oropharyngeal swab from each participant. Additional blood draws and questionnaires over a 2-month period could optionally be provided by prospective study participants. Prospective study blood samples were shipped either frozen or at room temperature before DNA extraction.

The record originates from a study of blood T cell repertoires in COVID-19 (dated by TCRdb to 2018 to 2020). Some background on the complete study: Samples from collaborators originated in the United States, Italy and Spain and spanned both the acute and convalescent phases of COVID-19. The prospective study material was composed of cDNA or gDNA derived from T cells, B-cell-depleted T cells, or PBMCs. Subjects who had been exposed to COVID-19, were actively infected with it, or had recovered from it provided the deeply sampled blood TCRbeta repertoires that made up the dataset. The repertoires were made available in a free public database intended to serve as a resource for research on the immune response to SARS-CoV-2. Samples were obtained from the ongoing ImmuneRACE study (first 160 participants) and from 1,000 to 1,500 subjects provided by 6 global collaborators. Nearly every sample came with metadata listing a de-identified subject ID, COVID-19 status, age in years and sex. HLA class I and class II types, where available, came from metadata supplied by the sample provider rather than from assay-based typing.

The research as a whole found: The quantity of clinical and demographic metadata differed by source and by participant and was supplied without curation.

TCRbeta CDR3 regions were amplified from genomic DNA using the immunoSEQ Assay, a bias-controlled multiplex PCR. The published analysis was carried out like this. Within the assay, amplification of reference gene primers was used to estimate how many nucleated cells each sample contained. To quantify the absolute abundance of each unique TCRbeta CDR3 rearrangement, sequence reads were collapsed and filtered. For each sample, productive Simpson clonality was calculated as the square root of Simpson's diversity index across productive rearrangements. TCRdb re-hosts the immuneACCESS table, in-frame sequences only. Its copies lack some clones; in the studies checked, an unresolved V gene accounts for under half of them, and the cause for the rest is not known. The V and J calls and clone size are taken from that table; D and trimming were inferred from the DNA. A total of around 180,000 clones appear in this sample, roughly 80% of them only once. Clones ranked in the top ten supply approximately 12% of the sample.

V loses 5 bases, J loses 6 bases, and the germline ends lie 6 bases apart. Taken from cysteine to phenylalanine, the CDR3 has 11 residues. Kept here is only the CDR3 DNA, which spans 33 bases and is read in frame from base 1. CDR1 and CDR2, per the germline V gene, are MDHEN and SYDVKM. This chain joins TRBV28 to TRBJ2-3, with no D gene named confidently. This TCR was recovered from a man in his fifties who had recovered from COVID-19. Sequencing used PBMCs or T cells enriched from blood (not recorded which). The DNA sequence is TGTGCCAGCAGTGAGGCGGATACGCAGTATTTT. This yields the protein CASSEADTQYF.